Many counts were recorded for the clone carrying this T cell receptor beta chain. The antigen is not known. Trimming cost V 5 bases and J 7 bases, with 20 bases left between them. The CDR3 spans 14 residues. Germline CDR1 DFQATT, CDR2 SNEGSKA (reference sequence). Each CDR3 protein gets one entry after TCRdb re-called the 5' RACE reads with MiXCR. The table has 150,000 to 200,000 distinct CDR3 sequences, roughly 10% seen once. The data were obtained in a study of CD8 T cells in ankylosing spondylitis. Study-level points and caveats: Reactive arthritis synovial fluid and blood previously showed some of these motif variants.

The clonotype originates from a male donor with ankylosing spondylitis or in good health (not recorded which). Sequencing input: blood, either unsorted or a sorted T cell fraction (not recorded which). The genes are TRBV20-1 and TRBJ2-5; D possibly corresponds to TRBD2 (6 bases). The CDR3 here is CSAPSSAGWGTQYF. The DNA of the CDR3 is TGCAGTGCTCCCTCCTCCGCGGGGTGGGGGACCCAGTACTTC.